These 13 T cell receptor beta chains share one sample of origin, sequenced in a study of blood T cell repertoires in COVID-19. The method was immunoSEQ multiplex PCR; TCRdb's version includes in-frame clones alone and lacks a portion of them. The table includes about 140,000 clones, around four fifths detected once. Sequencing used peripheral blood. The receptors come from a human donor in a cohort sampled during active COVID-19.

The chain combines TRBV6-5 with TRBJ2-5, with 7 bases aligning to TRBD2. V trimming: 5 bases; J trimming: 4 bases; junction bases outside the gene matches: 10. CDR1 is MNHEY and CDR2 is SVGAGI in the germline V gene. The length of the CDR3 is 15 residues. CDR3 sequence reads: CASSHPRAGTETQYF. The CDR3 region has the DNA TGTGCCAGCAGTCACCCGCGAGCGGGAACAGAGACCCAGTACTTC.

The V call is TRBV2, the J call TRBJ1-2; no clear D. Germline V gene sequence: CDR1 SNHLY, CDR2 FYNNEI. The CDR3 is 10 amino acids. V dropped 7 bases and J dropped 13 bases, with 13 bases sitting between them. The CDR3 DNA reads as TGTGCCAGCAAGGCCGGATACAGCACCTTC. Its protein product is CASKAGYSTF. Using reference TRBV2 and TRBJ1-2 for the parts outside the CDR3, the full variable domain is EPEVTQTPSHQVTQMGQEVILRCVPISNHLYFYWYRQILGQKVEFLVSFYNNEISEKSEIFDDQFSVERPDGSNFTLKIRSTKLEDSAMYFCASKAGYSTFGSGTRLTVV.

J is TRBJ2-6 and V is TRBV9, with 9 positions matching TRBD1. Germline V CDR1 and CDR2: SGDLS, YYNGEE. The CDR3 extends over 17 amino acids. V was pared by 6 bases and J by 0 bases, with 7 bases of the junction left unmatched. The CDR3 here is CASTTTGGGSGANVLTF. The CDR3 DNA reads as TGTGCCAGCACCACGACAGGGGGGGGCTCTGGGGCCAACGTCCTGACTTTC.

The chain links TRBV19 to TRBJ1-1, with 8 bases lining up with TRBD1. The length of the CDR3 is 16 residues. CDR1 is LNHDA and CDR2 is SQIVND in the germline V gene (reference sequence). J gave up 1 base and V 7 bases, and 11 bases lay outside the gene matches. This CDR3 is CASTRRTGSSNTEAFF. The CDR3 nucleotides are TGTGCCAGTACCAGACGGACAGGGTCATCGAACACTGAAGCTTTCTTT.

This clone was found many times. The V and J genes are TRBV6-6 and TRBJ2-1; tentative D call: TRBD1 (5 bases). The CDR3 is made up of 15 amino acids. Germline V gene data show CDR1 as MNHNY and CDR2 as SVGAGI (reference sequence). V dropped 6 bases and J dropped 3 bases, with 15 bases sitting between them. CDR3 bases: TGTGCCAGCAGCAGAGACAGAAAGTACTACAATGAGCAGTTCTTC. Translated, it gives CASSRDRKYYNEQFF.

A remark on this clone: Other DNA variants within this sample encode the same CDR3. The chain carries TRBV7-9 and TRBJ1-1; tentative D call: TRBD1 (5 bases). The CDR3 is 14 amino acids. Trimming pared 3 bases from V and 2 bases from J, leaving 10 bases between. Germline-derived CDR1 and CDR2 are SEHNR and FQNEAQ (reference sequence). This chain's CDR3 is CASSLQGGNTEAFF. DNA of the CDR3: TGTGCCAGCAGCTTGCAGGGAGGTAACACTGAAGCTTTCTTT.

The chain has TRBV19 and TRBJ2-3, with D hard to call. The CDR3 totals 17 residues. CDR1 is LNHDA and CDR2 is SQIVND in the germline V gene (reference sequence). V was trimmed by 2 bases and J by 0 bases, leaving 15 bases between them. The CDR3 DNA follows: TGTGCCAGTAGTATATTCGACTCACCGCCTAGCACAGATACGCAGTATTTT. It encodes CASSIFDSPPSTDTQYF.

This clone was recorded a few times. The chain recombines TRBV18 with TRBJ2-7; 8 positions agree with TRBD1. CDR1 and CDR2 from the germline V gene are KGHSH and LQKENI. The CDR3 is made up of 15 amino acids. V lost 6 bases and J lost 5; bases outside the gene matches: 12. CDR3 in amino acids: CASSRPQGEVHEQYF. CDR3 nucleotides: TGTGCCAGCTCTCGCCCACAGGGGGAGGTCCACGAGCAGTACTTC. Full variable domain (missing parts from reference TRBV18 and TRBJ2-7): NAGVMQNPRHLVRRRGQEARLRCSPMKGHSHVYWYRQLPEEGLKFMVYLQKENIIDESGMPKERFSAEFPKEGPSILRIQQVVRGDSAAYFCASSRPQGEVHEQYFGPGTRLTVT.

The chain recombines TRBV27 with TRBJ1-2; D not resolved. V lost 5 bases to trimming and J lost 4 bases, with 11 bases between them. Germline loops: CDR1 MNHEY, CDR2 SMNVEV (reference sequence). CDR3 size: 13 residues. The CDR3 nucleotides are TGTGCCAGCAGTCGCACGCGCGCCTATGGCTACACCTTC. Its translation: CASSRTRAYGYTF.

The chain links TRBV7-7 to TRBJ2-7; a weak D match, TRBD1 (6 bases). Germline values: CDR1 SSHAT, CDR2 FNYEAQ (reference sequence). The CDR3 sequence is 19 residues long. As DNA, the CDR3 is TGTGCTAGCAGCTTAGAATGCTGGCCTTCGGACAGCAGCTCCTACGAGCAGTACGTC. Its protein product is CASSLECWPSDSSSYEQYV.

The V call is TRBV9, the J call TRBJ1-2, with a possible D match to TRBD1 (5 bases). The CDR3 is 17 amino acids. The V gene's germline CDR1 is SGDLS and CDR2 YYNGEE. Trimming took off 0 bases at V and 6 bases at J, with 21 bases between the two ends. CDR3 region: CASSVDWDWEYSDGYTF. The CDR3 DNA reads TGTGCCAGCAGCGTAGACTGGGACTGGGAATACTCGGATGGCTACACCTTC.

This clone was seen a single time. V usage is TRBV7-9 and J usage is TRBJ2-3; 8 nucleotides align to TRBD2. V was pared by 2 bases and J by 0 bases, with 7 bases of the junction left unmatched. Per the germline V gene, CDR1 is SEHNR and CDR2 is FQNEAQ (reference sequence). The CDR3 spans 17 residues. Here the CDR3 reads CASSLSGTSGSTDTQYF. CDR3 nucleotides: TGTGCCAGCAGCTTATCGGGAACTAGCGGTAGCACAGATACGCAGTATTTT.

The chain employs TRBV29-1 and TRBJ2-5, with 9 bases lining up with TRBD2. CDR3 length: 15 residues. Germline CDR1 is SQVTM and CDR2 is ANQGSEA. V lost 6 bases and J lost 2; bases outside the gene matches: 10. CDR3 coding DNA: TGCAGCGTCCCGGCTAGCGGGACAGCGCAAGAGACCCAGTACTTC. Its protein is CSVPASGTAQETQYF.